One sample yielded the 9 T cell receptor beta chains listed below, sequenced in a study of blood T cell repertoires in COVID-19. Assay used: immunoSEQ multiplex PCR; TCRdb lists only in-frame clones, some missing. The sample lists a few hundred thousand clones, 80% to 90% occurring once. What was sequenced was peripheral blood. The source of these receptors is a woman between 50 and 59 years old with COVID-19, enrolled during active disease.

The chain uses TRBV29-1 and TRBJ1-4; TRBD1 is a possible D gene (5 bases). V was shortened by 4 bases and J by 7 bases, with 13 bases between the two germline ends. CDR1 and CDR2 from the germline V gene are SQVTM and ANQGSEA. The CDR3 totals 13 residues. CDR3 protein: CSVGEGFREKLFF. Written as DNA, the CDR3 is TGCAGCGTTGGGGAGGGGTTTCGTGAAAAACTGTTTTTT.

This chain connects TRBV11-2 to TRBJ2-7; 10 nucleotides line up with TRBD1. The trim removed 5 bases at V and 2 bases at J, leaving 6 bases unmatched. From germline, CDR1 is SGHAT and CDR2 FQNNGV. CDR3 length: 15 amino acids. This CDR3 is CASSADRGLTYEQYF. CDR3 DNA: TGTGCCAGCAGCGCCGACAGGGGGCTAACCTACGAGCAGTACTTC.

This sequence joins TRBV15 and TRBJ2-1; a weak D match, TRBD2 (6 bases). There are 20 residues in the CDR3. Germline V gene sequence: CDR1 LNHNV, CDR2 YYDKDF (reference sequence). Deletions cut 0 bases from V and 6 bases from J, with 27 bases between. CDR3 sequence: CATSRDLQIYGGRLGNEQFF. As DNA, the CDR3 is TGTGCCACCAGCAGAGATCTCCAGATCTATGGGGGGAGGCTCGGCAATGAGCAGTTCTTC.

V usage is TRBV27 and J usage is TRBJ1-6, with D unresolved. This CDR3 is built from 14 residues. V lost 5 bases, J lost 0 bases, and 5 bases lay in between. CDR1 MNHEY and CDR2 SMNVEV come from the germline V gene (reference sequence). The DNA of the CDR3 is TGTGCCAGCAGTCCCCTCTCCTATAATTCACCCCTCCACTTT. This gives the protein CASSPLSYNSPLHF.

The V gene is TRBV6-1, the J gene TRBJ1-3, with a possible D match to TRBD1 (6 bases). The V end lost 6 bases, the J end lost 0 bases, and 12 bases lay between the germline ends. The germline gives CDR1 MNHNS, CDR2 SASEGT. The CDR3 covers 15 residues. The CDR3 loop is CASSQRQVSGNTIYF. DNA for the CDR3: TGTGCCAGCAGCCAACGACAGGTCTCTGGAAACACCATATATTTT.

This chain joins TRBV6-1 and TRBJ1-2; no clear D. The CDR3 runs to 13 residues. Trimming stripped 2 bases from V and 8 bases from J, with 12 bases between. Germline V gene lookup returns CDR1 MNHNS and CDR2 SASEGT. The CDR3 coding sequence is TGTGCCAGCAGTGAACATCAAAGCAGGGGCTACACCTTC. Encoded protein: CASSEHQSRGYTF.

CDR3 in amino acids: CASTRGLAGGDEQFF. As DNA, the CDR3 is TGTGCCAGCACCCGGGGACTAGCGGGAGGGGATGAGCAGTTCTTC. The V call is TRBV9, the J call TRBJ2-1; TRBD2 matches 16 bases. With 6 bases clipped from V and 8 bases from J, the junction kept 5 bases outside the gene matches. From germline, CDR1 is SGDLS and CDR2 YYNGEE. This CDR3 has 15 residues.

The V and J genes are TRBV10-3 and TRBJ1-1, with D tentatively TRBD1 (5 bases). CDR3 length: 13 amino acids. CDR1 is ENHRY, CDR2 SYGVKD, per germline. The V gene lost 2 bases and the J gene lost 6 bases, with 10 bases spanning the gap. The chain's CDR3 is CAISERGVAEAFF. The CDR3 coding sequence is TGTGCCATCAGTGAGCGGGGGGTAGCTGAAGCTTTCTTT.

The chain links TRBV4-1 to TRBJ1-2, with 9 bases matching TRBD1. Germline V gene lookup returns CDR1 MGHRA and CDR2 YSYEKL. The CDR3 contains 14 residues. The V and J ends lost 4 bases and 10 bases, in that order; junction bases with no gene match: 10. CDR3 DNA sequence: TGCGCCAGCAGCCGAAACTTGGGACAGGGCCACTACACCTTC. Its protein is CASSRNLGQGHYTF.